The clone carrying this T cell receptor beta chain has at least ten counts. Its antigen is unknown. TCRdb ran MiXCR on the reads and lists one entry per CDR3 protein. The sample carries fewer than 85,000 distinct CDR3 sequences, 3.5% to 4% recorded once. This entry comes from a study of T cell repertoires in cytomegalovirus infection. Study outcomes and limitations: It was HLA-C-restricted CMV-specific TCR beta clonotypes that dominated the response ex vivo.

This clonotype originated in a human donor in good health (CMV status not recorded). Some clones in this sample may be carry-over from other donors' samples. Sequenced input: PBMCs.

CDR3 DNA: TGTGCCAGCAGCTTAAGTCTGGATACGCAGTATTTT. It specifies CASSLSLDTQYF. The chain employs TRBV7-2 and TRBJ2-3; D gene unclear. V shed 2 bases and J shed 6 bases, with 6 bases lying between them. The germline gives CDR1 SGHTA, CDR2 FQGNSA. The CDR3 totals 12 residues.